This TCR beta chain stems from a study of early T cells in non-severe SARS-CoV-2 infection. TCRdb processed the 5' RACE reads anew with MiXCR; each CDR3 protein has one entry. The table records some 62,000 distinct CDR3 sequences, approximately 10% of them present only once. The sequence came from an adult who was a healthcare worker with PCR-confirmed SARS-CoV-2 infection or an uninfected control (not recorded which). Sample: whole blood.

The CDR3: CASTPGGAASTDTQYF. The CDR3 nucleotides read TGTGCCAGCACCCCCGGGGGGGCAGCTAGCACAGATACGCAGTATTTT. J is TRBJ2-3 and V is TRBV6-1; 8 bases are a match to TRBD2. V was pared by 7 bases and J by 0 bases, with 9 bases of the junction left unmatched. The CDR3 length is 16 residues. Germline V lookup: CDR1 MNHNS, CDR2 SASEGT.